The 22 T cell receptor beta chains below come from one sample, sequenced in a study of beta chain features in type 1 diabetes. All of the isolated RNA was reverse transcribed, so expressed TCRB transcripts were sequenced. Some clones are missing from TCRdb's copy, which holds only in-frame ones; the method was immunoSEQ multiplex PCR. Here the sample spans around 41,000 clones, approximately 70% being singletons. Whole-study results and caveats: A moderate, significant TCRB CDR3 shortening appeared in type 1 diabetes across four CD4+ subsets.

No antigen has been identified for these receptors. Sequencing input: Tregs from blood. These receptors were taken from a man younger than 45 with type 1 diabetes. Some clones in this sample may be carry-over from other donors' samples.

This clone was counted only a few times. The V gene is TRBV6-5, the J gene TRBJ2-4, with TRBD1 matching over 7 bases. Germline lookup yields CDR1 MNHEY and CDR2 SVGAGI. CDR3 length: 14 amino acids. Trimming cost V 6 bases and J 5 bases; bases outside gene matches: 7. This CDR3 reads CASSRDSVENIQYF. CDR3 coding DNA: TGTGCCAGCAGCCGGGACAGCGTTGAAAACATTCAGTACTTC.

This chain links TRBV6-6 with TRBJ2-7; 8 bases are shared with TRBD1. Germline loops: CDR1 MNHNY, CDR2 SVGAGI (reference sequence). The CDR3 length is 15 residues. J was trimmed by 7 bases and V by 7 bases; bases with no gene match: 15. In DNA, the CDR3 is TGTGCCAGCACGTTACGGGGGCAGGGGGCAGGGGAGCAGTACTTC. Its protein is CASTLRGQGAGEQYF.

The J gene is TRBJ1-2, the V gene TRBV20-1, with D perhaps TRBD1 (5 bases). Germline assignment: CDR1 DFQATT and CDR2 SNEGSKA (reference sequence). This CDR3 is built from 11 residues. V was clipped by 5 bases and J by 8 bases, with 12 bases between them. The CDR3 nucleotides read TGCAGTGCTGGGGGGGTCGGCGGCTACACCTTC. It codes for CSAGGVGGYTF.

The J gene is TRBJ1-6, the V gene TRBV6-5; 7 nucleotides align to TRBD1. The CDR3 is 14 amino acids. The V gene's germline CDR1 is MNHEY and CDR2 SVGAGI. V gave up 4 bases and J gave up 12 bases; unmatched junction bases: 9. The CDR3, as DNA: TGTGCCAGCAGTTTGGTCCAGGGGGTTAGACCCCTCCACTTT. Its protein is CASSLVQGVRPLHF.

This clone was detected a few times. The chain carries TRBV2 and TRBJ2-6, with TRBD1 matching 7 bases. The V gene end was trimmed by 6 bases and the J gene end by 1 base; junction bases not matched to a gene: 3. The germline V gene has CDR1 SNHLY and CDR2 FYNNEI. The CDR3 runs 15 residues. CDR3 sequence reads: CASSVQGSGANVLTF. The CDR3 coding sequence is TGTGCCAGCAGCGTACAGGGGTCTGGGGCCAACGTCCTGACTTTC.

The rearrangement links TRBV19 to TRBJ1-5; D gene uncertain. Trimming pared 10 bases from V and 3 bases from J, leaving 16 bases between. The CDR3 is 14 residues long. CDR1 and CDR2 from the germline V gene are LNHDA and SQIVND (reference sequence). CDR3 bases: TGTGCCACCGGCTATGGGCGATACAATCAGCCCCAGCATTTT. Translation gives CATGYGRYNQPQHF.

The rearrangement links TRBV7-9 to TRBJ2-6; no firm D call. The CDR3 is 17 amino acids. The germline V and J ends were trimmed by 1 base and 0 bases, with 10 bases remaining between them. From germline, CDR1 is SEHNR and CDR2 FQNEAQ (reference sequence). CDR3 DNA: TGTGCCAGCAGCTTAGGGGCCTTCTTCTCTGGGGCCAACGTCCTGACTTTC. As protein: CASSLGAFFSGANVLTF.

The chain is built from TRBV11-2 and TRBJ1-5; 9 positions match TRBD1. This CDR3 has 13 amino acids. J lost 7 bases, V lost 4 bases, and 2 bases had no gene match. In germline, CDR1 is SGHAT, CDR2 FQNNGV. CDR3 amino acids: CASSWDREQPQHF. The CDR3 DNA follows: TGTGCCAGCAGCTGGGACAGGGAACAGCCCCAGCATTTT.

The gene calls are TRBV5-1 and TRBJ2-5; D is undetermined. V lost 4 bases and J lost 3, with 10 bases in between. The germline gives CDR1 SGHRS, CDR2 YFSETQ. The CDR3 is 13 amino acids. CDR3 DNA sequence: TGCGCCAGCAGCCTAGACGGTAAAGAGACCCAGTACTTC. Encoded protein: CASSLDGKETQYF.

The chain couples TRBV6-5 to TRBJ1-4, with a possible D match to TRBD1 (6 bases). V lost 4 bases to trimming and J lost 0 bases, with 12 bases between them. CDR1 and CDR2 (germline): MNHEY, SVGAGI. The CDR3 has 16 residues. The CDR3 nucleotides read TGTGCCAGCAGTTCCCAACCAGGGGCAACTAATGAAAAACTGTTTTTT. Its translation is CASSSQPGATNEKLFF.

The gene calls are TRBV4-2 and TRBJ2-3, with 8 nucleotides matching TRBD2. Germline values: CDR1 LGHNA, CDR2 YNFKEQ. CDR3 size: 17 residues. Unmatched junction bases numbered 11, after V lost 0 bases and J lost 6 bases. The DNA of the CDR3 is TGTGCCAGCAGCCAAGATTATCGGGGGGGGCGAGGGGATACGCAGTATTTT. This encodes CASSQDYRGGRGDTQYF.

CDR3 residues: CASSLALGGAYNEQFF. In DNA form, the CDR3 reads TGTGCCAGCAGCTTAGCGCTGGGGGGGGCATACAATGAGCAGTTCTTC. J is TRBJ2-1 and V is TRBV7-6, with a weak D call TRBD2 (7 bases). The germline gives CDR1 SGHVS, CDR2 FNYEAQ. CDR3 length equals 16 residues. Trimming left V 0 bases short and J 4 bases short, with 13 bases between.

This chain connects TRBV7-9 to TRBJ1-4; D is perhaps TRBD1 (5 bases). V dropped 4 bases and J dropped 8 bases, with 17 bases sitting between them. CDR3 length equals 15 residues. Germline CDR1 is SEHNR and CDR2 is FQNEAQ (reference sequence). CDR3 region: CASSSQGGPREKLFF. CDR3 nucleotides: TGTGCCAGCAGCTCCCAGGGAGGTCCTAGGGAAAAACTGTTTTTT.

The chain has TRBV5-1 and TRBJ2-1; maybe TRBD2 (6 bases). The CDR3 contains 13 residues. V was clipped by 4 bases and J by 4 bases, with 9 bases between them. Germline-derived CDR1 and CDR2 are SGHRS and YFSETQ. The CDR3 DNA sequence: TGCGCCAGCAGCGGCGGGGTATACAATGAGCAGTTCTTC. Amino acid sequence: CASSGGVYNEQFF. The full variable domain, with the rest looked up from reference TRBV5-1 and TRBJ2-1, is KAGVTQTPRYLIKTRGQQVTLSCSPISGHRSVSWYQQTPGQGLQFLFEYFSETQRNKGNFPGRFSGRQFSNSRSEMNVSTLELGDSALYLCASSGGVYNEQFFGPGTRLTVL.

The CDR3, as DNA: TGCGCCAGCAGCCTTTATCTAGCCTTCGGCACAGATACGCAGTATTTT. It yields the protein CASSLYLAFGTDTQYF. The chain combines TRBV5-1 with TRBJ2-3; D possibly corresponds to TRBD2 (5 bases). The germline CDR1 and CDR2 sequences are SGHRS and YFSETQ. The CDR3 extends over 16 amino acids. V was trimmed by 4 bases and J by 1 base, leaving 16 bases between them.

The chain uses TRBV29-1 and TRBJ2-3; 10 positions match TRBD2. The V gene end was trimmed by 6 bases and the J gene end by 2 bases; junction bases not matched to a gene: 11. The CDR3 has 16 residues. Per the germline V gene, CDR1 is SQVTM and CDR2 is ANQGSEA. The CDR3 here is CSVTKASGSITDTQYF. In nucleotides, the CDR3 is TGCAGCGTCACGAAGGCTAGCGGGAGTATCACAGATACGCAGTATTTT.

This clone came up once. This chain uses TRBV29-1 with TRBJ2-3; D may be TRBD1 (5 bases). The CDR3 runs to 13 residues. The ends were cut back, 3 bases at V and 0 bases at J, with 7 bases in the middle. The germline V gene has CDR1 SQVTM and CDR2 ANQGSEA. Here the CDR3 DNA reads TGCAGCGTTGATAGACAGAGCACAGATACGCAGTATTTT. It encodes CSVDRQSTDTQYF.

The J gene is TRBJ1-1, the V gene TRBV6-1; a possible D gene is TRBD1 (6 bases). Germline CDR1 MNHNS, CDR2 SASEGT. There are 14 residues in the CDR3. V lost 3 bases and J lost 3, with 11 bases in between. In nucleotides, the CDR3 is TGTGCCAGCAGTGATCAGGGGTTGGACACTGAAGCTTTCTTT. This gives the protein CASSDQGLDTEAFF.

The chain combines TRBV25-1 with TRBJ1-3; D uncertain. Germline values: CDR1 MGHDK, CDR2 SYGVNS. Trimming removed 5 bases from V and 0 bases from J, with 8 bases in between. This CDR3 contains 14 residues. CDR3 nucleotide sequence: TGTGCCAGCAGTCAGGATACCTCTGGAAACACCATATATTTT. As protein: CASSQDTSGNTIYF. The full variable domain, in which reference TRBV25-1 and TRBJ1-3 provide the parts outside the CDR3, is EADIYQTPRYLVIGTGKKITLECSQTMGHDKMYWYQQDPGMELHLIHYSYGVNSTEKGDLSSESTVSRIRTEHFPLTLESARPSHTSQYLCASSQDTSGNTIYFGEGSWLTVV.

This clone occurred a few times. The J gene is TRBJ1-2, the V gene TRBV5-8; possibly TRBD1 for D (6 bases). CDR3 length equals 14 residues. Germline CDR1 SGHTS, CDR2 YDEGEE. Trimming took off 3 bases at V and 8 bases at J, with 17 bases between the two ends. The CDR3 bases are TGTGCCAGCAGCTCACTACAGGGTTCTGGAGGCTACACCTTC. Its translation: CASSSLQGSGGYTF.

The chain has TRBV6-5 and TRBJ1-3; D is unresolved. The germline CDR1 and CDR2 sequences are MNHEY and SVGAGI. V lost 0 bases to trimming and J lost 3 bases, with 12 bases between them. This CDR3 contains 16 residues. CDR3 sequence reads: CASSYSMPGLGNTIYF. DNA for the CDR3: TGTGCCAGCAGTTACTCGATGCCCGGACTTGGAAACACCATATATTTT.

The chain uses TRBV11-3 and TRBJ2-7; 7 bases are shared with TRBD2. V trimming: 5 bases; J trimming: 0 bases; junction bases outside the gene matches: 7. Germline V CDR1 and CDR2: SGHNT, YENEEA. The CDR3 length is 15 residues. The CDR3 DNA follows: TGTGCCAGCAGCCTGTTCGGGGGGAGCTCCTACGAGCAGTACTTC. As protein: CASSLFGGSSYEQYF.